The sequence of this T cell receptor beta chain was determined in a study of OX40 agonist ivuxolimab in advanced cancers. Per germline, CDR1 SQVTM and CDR2 ANQGSEA. The V end was cut by 2 bases, the J end by 4 bases, with 7 bases between. This CDR3 has 12 residues. Using immunoSEQ multiplex PCR, the repertoire was profiled, and TCRdb retains in-frame clones only, with some absent. The data hold tens of thousands of clones, with around 86% observed a single time. This clone showed up just a few times. Blood draws occurred at baseline, cycle 4 day 1, and cycle 7 day 1. This TCR was sampled from an adult with an advanced solid tumor such as melanoma, head and neck, liver or kidney cancer. The V call is TRBV29-1, the J call TRBJ2-3, with D possibly being TRBD1 (5 bases). Sample: CD4+ or CD8+ T cells sorted from blood, taken in a trial of the OX40 agonist ivuxolimab. CDR3 protein: CSVEPGSDTQYF. The CDR3 DNA follows: TGCAGCGTTGAACCAGGGTCAGATACGCAGTATTTT.